Sequencing of this T cell receptor beta chain was carried out in a study of T cell repertoires in cytomegalovirus infection. V dropped 3 bases and J dropped 0 bases, with 9 bases sitting between them. In germline, CDR1 is SGHDN, CDR2 FVKESK. The CDR3 has 15 residues. TCRdb reprocessed the reads with MiXCR, giving one entry per CDR3 protein. The sample has roughly 350,000 distinct CDR3 sequences; approximately 30% are singletons. In regard to this clonotype: Its cognate antigen is unknown.

The rearrangement uses TRBV14 and TRBJ1-3; D is ambiguous. The sequencing used cultured PBMCs, collected from culture after CMV antigen stimulation. The clonotype comes from a human donor in good health (CMV status not recorded). Some clones in this sample may be carry-over from other donors' samples. The CDR3 region is CASSQRSVSGNTIYF. In DNA form, the CDR3 reads TGTGCCAGCAGCCAGCGCAGCGTCTCTGGAAACACCATATATTTT.